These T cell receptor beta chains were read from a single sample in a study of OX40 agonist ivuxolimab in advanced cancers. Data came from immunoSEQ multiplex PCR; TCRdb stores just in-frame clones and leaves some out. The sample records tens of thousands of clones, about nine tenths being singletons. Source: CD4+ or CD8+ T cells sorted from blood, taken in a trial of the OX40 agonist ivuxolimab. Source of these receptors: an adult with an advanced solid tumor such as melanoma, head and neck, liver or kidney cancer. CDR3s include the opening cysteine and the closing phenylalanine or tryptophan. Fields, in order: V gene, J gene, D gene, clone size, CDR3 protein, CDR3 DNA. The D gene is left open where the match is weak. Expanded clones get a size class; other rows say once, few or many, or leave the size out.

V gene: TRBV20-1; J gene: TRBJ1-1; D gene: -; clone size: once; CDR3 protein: CSADGDTEAFF; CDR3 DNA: TGCAGTGCCGACGGCGACACTGAAGCTTTCTTT
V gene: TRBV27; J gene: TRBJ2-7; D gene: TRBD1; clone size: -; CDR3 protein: CASSFLQGATYEQYF; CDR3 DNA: TGTGCCAGCAGTTTTCTCCAGGGGGCAACCTACGAGCAGTACTTC
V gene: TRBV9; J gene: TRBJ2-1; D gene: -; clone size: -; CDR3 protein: CASSVAQVWSRGDNEQFF; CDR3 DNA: TGTGCCAGCAGCGTAGCTCAGGTTTGGAGTAGAGGGGACAATGAGCAGTTCTTC
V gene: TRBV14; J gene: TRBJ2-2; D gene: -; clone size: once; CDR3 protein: CASSSGPGRSGELFF; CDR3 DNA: TGTGCCAGCAGCTCCGGACCGGGGAGGAGCGGGGAGCTGTTTTTT
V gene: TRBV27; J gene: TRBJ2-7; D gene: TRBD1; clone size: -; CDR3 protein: CASSWTGGPYEQYF; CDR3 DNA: TGTGCCAGCAGTTGGACAGGGGGGCCCTACGAGCAGTACTTC
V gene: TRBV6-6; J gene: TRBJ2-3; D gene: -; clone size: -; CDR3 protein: CASSPFTDTQYF; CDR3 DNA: TGTGCCAGCAGCCCCTTCACAGATACGCAGTATTTT
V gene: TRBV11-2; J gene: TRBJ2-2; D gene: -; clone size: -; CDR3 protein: CASSPRGGTVTGELFF; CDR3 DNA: TGTGCCAGCAGCCCCAGAGGGGGTACGGTAACCGGGGAGCTGTTTTTT
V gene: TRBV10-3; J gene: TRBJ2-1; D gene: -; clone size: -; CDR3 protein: CAIRENYNEQFF; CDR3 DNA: TGTGCCATCAGGGAAAACTACAATGAGCAGTTCTTC
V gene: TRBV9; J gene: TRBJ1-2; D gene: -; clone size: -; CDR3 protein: CASSPGHTTFGYTF; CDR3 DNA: TGTGCCAGCAGCCCAGGTCACACAACGTTCGGCTACACCTTC
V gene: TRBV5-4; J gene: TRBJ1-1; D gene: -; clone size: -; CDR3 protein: CASSFQGIPEAFF; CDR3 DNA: TGTGCCAGCAGTTTTCAGGGTATCCCTGAAGCTTTCTTT
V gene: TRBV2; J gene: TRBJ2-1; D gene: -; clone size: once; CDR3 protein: CASNLQDNEQFF; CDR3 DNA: TGTGCCAGCAACTTACAGGACAATGAGCAGTTCTTC
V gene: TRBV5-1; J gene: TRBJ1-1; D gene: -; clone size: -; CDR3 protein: CASRRESGLDTEAFF; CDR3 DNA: TGCGCCAGCAGAAGGGAATCTGGGCTGGACACTGAAGCTTTCTTT
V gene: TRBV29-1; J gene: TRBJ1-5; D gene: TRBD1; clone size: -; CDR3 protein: CSVGQGNQPQHF; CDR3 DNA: TGCAGCGTGGGACAGGGCAATCAGCCCCAGCATTTT
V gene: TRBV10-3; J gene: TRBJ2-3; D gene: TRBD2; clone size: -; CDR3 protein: CAIILAGEPCRTDTQYF; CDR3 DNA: TGTGCCATCATCTTAGCGGGAGAACCTTGTCGGACAGATACGCAGTATTTT
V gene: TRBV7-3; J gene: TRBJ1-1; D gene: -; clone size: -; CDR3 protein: CASSTTGGDTEAFF; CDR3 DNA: TGTGCCAGCAGTACAACCGGGGGGGACACTGAAGCTTTCTTT
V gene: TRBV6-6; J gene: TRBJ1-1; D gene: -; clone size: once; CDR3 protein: CASNMNGAREAFF; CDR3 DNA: TGTGCCAGCAACATGAACGGGGCTCGAGAAGCTTTCTTT
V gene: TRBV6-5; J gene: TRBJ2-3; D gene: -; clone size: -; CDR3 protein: CASSGAYSTDTQYF; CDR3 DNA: TGTGCCAGCAGTGGAGCGTATAGCACAGATACGCAGTATTTT
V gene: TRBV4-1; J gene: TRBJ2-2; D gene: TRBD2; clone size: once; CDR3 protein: CASSREGGAGELFF; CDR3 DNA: TGCGCCAGCAGCCGGGAGGGCGGCGCCGGGGAGCTGTTTTTT
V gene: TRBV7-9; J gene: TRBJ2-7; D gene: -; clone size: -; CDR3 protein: CASSLVGYEQYF; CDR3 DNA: TGTGCCAGCAGCTTGGTGGGGTACGAGCAGTACTTC
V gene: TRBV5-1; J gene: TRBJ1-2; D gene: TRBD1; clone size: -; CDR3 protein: CASSPGTGGNYGYTF; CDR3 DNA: TGCGCCAGCAGCCCAGGGACAGGTGGAAACTATGGCTACACCTTC
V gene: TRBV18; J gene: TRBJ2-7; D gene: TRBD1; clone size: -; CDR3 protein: CASSPPGQGREQYF; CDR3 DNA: TGTGCCAGCTCACCTCCGGGACAGGGACGCGAGCAGTACTTC
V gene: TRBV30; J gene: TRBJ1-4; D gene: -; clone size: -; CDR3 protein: CACPWGGGTTNEKLFF; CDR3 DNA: TGTGCCTGTCCTTGGGGGGGCGGTACAACTAATGAAAAACTGTTTTTT
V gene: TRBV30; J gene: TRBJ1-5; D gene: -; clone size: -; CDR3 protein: CAWSPRHGSPSIF; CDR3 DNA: -
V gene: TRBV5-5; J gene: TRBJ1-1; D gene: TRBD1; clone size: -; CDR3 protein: CASSLMEGQGVFSEAFF; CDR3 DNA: TGTGCCAGCAGCTTGATGGAGGGACAGGGGGTATTTTCTGAAGCTTTCTTT
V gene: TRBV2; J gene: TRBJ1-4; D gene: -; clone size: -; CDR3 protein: CAIKRQGGVEKLFF; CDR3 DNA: TGTGCCATTAAAAGGCAAGGGGGTGTTGAAAAACTGTTTTTT
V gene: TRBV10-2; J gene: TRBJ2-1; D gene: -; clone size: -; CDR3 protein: CASSSSSYNEQFF; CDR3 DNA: TGCGCCAGCAGCTCTAGCTCCTACAATGAGCAGTTCTTC
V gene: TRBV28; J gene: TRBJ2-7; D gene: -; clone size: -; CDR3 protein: CASKPPGDEQYF; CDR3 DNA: TGTGCCAGCAAACCCCCGGGTGACGAGCAGTACTTC
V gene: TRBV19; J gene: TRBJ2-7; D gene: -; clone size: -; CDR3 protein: CASSITGTYEQYF; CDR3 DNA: TGTGCCAGTAGTATAACCGGTACCTACGAGCAGTACTTC
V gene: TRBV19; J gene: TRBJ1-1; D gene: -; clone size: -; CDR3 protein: CASSIGGGSALYTEAFF; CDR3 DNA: TGTGCCAGTAGTATTGGTGGGGGGTCGGCCCTTTACACTGAAGCTTTCTTT
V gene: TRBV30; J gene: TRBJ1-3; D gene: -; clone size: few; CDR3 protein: CAWSGLASGNTIYF; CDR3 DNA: TGTGCCTGGAGTGGTCTGGCCTCTGGAAACACCATATATTTT
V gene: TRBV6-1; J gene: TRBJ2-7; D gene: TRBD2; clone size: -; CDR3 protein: CASSERHRLAGDYSYEQYF; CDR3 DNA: TGTGCCAGCAGTGAACGCCATCGACTAGCGGGAGATTATTCCTACGAGCAGTACTTC
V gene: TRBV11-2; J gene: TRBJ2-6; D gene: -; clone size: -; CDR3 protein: CASRPSVGETSGANVLTF; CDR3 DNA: TGTGCCAGCAGGCCGTCGGTAGGGGAAACCTCTGGGGCCAACGTCCTGACTTTC
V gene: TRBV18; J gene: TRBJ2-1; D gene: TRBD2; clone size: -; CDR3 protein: CASSPTSGSINEQFF; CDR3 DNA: TGTGCCAGCTCACCGACTAGCGGGAGCATCAATGAGCAGTTCTTC
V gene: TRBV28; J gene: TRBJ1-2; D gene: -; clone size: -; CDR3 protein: CASRTGFGYGYTF; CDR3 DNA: TGTGCCAGCAGAACAGGGTTCGGCTATGGCTACACCTTC
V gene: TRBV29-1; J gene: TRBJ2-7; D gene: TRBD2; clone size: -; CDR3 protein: CSGRTSYEQYF; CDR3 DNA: TGCAGCGGGCGGACTAGCTACGAGCAGTACTTC
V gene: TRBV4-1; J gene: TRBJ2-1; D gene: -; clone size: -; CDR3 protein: CASSPYQTRDEQFF; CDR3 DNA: TGCGCCAGCAGCCCTTACCAAACAAGGGATGAGCAGTTCTTC
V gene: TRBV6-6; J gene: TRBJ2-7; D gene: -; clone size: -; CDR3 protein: CASTEPTANYEQYF; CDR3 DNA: TGTGCCAGCACCGAGCCGACGGCCAACTACGAGCAGTACTTC
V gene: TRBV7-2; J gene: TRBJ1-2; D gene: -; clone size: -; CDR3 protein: CASSLFPGDYGYTF; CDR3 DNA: TGTGCCAGCAGCTTATTTCCGGGGGACTATGGCTACACCTTC
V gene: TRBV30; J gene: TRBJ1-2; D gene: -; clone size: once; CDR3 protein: CAWSVIDGGFSYGYTF; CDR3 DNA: TGTGCCTGGAGTGTTATAGACGGGGGCTTTAGCTATGGCTACACCTTC
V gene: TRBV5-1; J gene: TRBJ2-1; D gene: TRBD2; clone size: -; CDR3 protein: CASSLVAGAYYNEQFF; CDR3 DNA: TGCGCCAGCAGCTTGGTGGCGGGAGCCTACTACAATGAGCAGTTCTTC
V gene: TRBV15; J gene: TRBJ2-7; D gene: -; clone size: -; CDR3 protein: CATSRVNSYEQYF; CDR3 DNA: TGTGCCACCAGCCGGGTTAACTCCTACGAGCAGTACTTC
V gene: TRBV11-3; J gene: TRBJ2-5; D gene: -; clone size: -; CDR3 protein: CASSLGGRPPETQYF; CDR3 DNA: TGTGCCAGCAGCTTAGGAGGGAGGCCTCCGGAGACCCAGTACTTC
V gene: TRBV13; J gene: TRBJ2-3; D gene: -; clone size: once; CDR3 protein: CASSLSGTQYF; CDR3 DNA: TGTGCCAGCAGCTTATCTGGTACGCAGTATTTT
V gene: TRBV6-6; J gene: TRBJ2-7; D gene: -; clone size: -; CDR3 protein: CASSYSFYEQYF; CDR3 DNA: TGTGCCAGCAGTTACTCCTTCTACGAGCAGTACTTC
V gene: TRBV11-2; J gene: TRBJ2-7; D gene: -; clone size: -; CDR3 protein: CASSLKGGAHEQYF; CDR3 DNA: TGTGCCAGCAGCTTAAAAGGGGGGGCCCACGAGCAGTACTTC
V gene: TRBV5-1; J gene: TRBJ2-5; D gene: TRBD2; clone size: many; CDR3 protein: CATSRGTSDVETQYF; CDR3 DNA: TGCGCCACCAGTCGGGGGACTAGTGATGTAGAGACCCAGTACTTC
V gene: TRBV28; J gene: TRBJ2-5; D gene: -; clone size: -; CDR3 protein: CASSSTGKETQYF; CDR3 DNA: TGTGCCAGCAGTTCGACAGGAAAGGAGACCCAGTACTTC
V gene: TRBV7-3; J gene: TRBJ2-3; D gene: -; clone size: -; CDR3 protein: CASSQTGIHTDTQYF; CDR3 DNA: TGTGCCAGCAGTCAAACTGGAATTCACACAGATACGCAGTATTTT
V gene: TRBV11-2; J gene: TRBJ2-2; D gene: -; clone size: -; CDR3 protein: CAIRAPGRINTGELFF; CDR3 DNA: TGTGCCATCAGAGCCCCGGGACGCATCAACACCGGGGAGCTGTTTTTT
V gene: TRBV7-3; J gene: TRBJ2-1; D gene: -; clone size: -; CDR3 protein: CASSLTSNNEQFF; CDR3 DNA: TGTGCCAGCAGCTTAACATCTAACAATGAGCAGTTCTTC
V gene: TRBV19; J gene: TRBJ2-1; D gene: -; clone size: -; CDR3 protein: CASSPTQGYEQFF; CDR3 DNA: TGTGCCAGTAGTCCCACACAGGGCTATGAGCAGTTCTTC
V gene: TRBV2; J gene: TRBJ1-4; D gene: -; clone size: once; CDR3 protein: CASRRGRTTATNEKLFF; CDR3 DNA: TGTGCCAGCAGGAGGGGGAGGACGACAGCCACAAATGAAAAACTGTTTTTT
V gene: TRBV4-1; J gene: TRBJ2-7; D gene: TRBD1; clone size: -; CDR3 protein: CASRPTGGNNEQYF; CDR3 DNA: TGCGCCAGCAGGCCGACAGGGGGTAACAACGAGCAGTACTTC
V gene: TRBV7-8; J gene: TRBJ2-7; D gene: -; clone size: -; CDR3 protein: CASSLGTYTSYEQYF; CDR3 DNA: TGTGCCAGCAGCTTAGGGACGTATACCTCCTACGAGCAGTACTTC
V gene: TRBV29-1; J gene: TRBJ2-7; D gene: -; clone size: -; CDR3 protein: CSVRDENYEQYF; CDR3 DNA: TGCAGCGTTCGGGACGAGAACTACGAGCAGTACTTC
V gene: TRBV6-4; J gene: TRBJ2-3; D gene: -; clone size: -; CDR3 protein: CASSDSLRTQYF; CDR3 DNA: TGTGCCAGCAGTGACTCCCTGCGGACGCAGTATTTT
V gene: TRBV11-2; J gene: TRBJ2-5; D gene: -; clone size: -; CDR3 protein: CASSSISGAAETQYF; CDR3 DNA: TGTGCCAGCAGCTCCATCAGTGGGGCGGCTGAGACCCAGTACTTC